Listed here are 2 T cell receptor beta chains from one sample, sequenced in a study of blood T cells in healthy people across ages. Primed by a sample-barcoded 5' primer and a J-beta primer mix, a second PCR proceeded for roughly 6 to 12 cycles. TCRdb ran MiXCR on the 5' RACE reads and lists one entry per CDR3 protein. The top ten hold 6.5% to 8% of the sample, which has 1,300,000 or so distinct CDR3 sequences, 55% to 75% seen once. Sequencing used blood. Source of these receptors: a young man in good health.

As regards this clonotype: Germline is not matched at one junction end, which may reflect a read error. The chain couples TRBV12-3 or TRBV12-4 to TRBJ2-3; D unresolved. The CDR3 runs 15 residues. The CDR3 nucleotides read TGTGCCAGCAGTTTGTTTGGGCGGAGTTCAGATATGCAGTATTTT. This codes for CASSLFGRSSDMQYF.

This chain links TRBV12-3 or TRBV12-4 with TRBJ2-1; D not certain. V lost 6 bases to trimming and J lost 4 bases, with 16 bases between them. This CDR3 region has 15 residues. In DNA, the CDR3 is TGTGCCAGCAGCCTCGGAAACGGCGGTTACAATGAGCAGTTCTTC. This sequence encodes CASSLGNGGYNEQFF.